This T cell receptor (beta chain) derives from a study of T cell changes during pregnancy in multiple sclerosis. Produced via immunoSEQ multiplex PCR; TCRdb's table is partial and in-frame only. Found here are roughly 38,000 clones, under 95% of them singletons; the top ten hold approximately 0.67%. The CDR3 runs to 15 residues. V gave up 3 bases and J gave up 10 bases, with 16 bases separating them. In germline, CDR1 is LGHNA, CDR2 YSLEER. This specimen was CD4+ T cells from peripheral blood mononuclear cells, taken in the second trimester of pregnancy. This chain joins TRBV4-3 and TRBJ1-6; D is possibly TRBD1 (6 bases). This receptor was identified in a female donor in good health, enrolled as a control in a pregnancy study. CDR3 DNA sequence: TGCGCCAGCAGCCAGCAGACAGGTTCGCAATCACCCCTCCACTTT. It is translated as CASSQQTGSQSPLHF.